This T cell receptor (beta chain) derives from a study of blood T cell repertoires in COVID-19. As for the study in general: Spain, Italy and the United States supplied samples that represented acute and convalescent COVID-19. T cells, B-cell-depleted T cells, or PBMCs provided the cDNA or gDNA that served as material.

Authors' data handling: By means of reference gene primer amplification, nucleated cell counts were estimated. Clones were sequenced by immunoSEQ multiplex PCR, and TCRdb holds only the in-frame ones, with some missing. For V, J and clone size, that table is used; D and trimming come from the DNA. The sample shows roughly 110,000 clones, about four fifths of them seen only once. Per the germline V gene, CDR1 is SGHVS and CDR2 is FNYEAQ. Trimming stripped 5 bases from V and 2 bases from J, with 10 bases between. The CDR3 is made up of 15 amino acids. The V and J genes are TRBV7-6 and TRBJ1-6; D is unclear. The receptor comes from a human donor in a cohort sampled during active COVID-19. The sequenced material came from peripheral blood. As DNA, the CDR3 is TGTGCCAGCAGCCCTCAGGAAGCCTATAATTCACCCCTCCACTTT. It yields the protein CASSPQEAYNSPLHF.